The clone carrying this T cell receptor (beta chain) showed up just a few times. The target antigen is unknown. This sample was taken from a study of radiotherapy plus CTLA-4 blockade in lung cancer. Overall study context: Around 20% of enrolled patients responded objectively, and over 30% had disease control. General study findings and limits: Blood TCR clones of tumor origin expanded after radiotherapy plus ipilimumab. Reported findings show early blood T cell clone dynamics, with interferon-beta, best predicted response.

Focal radiation plus CTLA-4 blockade with ipilimumab was administered to patients who had chemo-refractory metastatic non-small-cell lung cancer. Trimming at V came to 1 base and at J to 2 bases, leaving 9 bases not matched to a gene. Germline V gives CDR1 SGHDN, CDR2 FVKESK. The CDR3 has 17 residues. Measured with immunoSEQ multiplex PCR; TCRdb has only the in-frame clones, and not every one. The sample lists 62,000 or so clones, about 80% occurring once. The chain has TRBV14 and TRBJ2-3; 7 positions agree with TRBD2. Sequencing used peripheral blood, obtained from a patient treated with radiotherapy plus ipilimumab. The sequence was obtained from a human donor with non-small cell lung cancer who had a complete response to radiotherapy plus ipilimumab. The DNA of the CDR3 is TGTGCCAGCAGCCAAGGATGGGGGACTAAGTTCACAGATACGCAGTATTTT. It yields the protein CASSQGWGTKFTDTQYF.